This TCR beta chain is drawn from a study of memory CD4+ T cells and cytomegalovirus serostatus. Study findings and constraints: About 40% of the roughly 160 known CMV-associated TCRbeta sequences appeared in CD4+ memory.

As processed by the authors: After removing out-of-frame reads, approximately 2 million distinct TCRbeta sequences remained. Assay: immunoSEQ multiplex PCR; the TCRdb copy retains only in-frame clones and omits some. That table furnishes V, J and clone size, whereas the DNA furnished D and trimming. This sample has over 60,000 clones, with roughly four fifths found just once. V lost 4 bases to trimming and J lost 0 bases, with 6 bases between them. The germline V gene has CDR1 LNHDA and CDR2 SQIVND (reference sequence). CDR3 length equals 13 residues. Single viable CD3+CD4+CD8-CD45RO+ cells were sorted as the memory CD4+ T cells. Positive selection with CD4 microbeads enriched total CD4+ T cells. A word on this clone: Its antigen is unidentified.

This sequence joins TRBV19 and TRBJ1-1; D is unclear. This TCR derives from an adult in good health and CMV-seronegative. Sequenced input: memory CD4+ T cells from blood. The CDR3 sequence is CASSTQLNTEAFF. The DNA of the CDR3 is TGTGCCAGTAGTACACAGTTGAACACTGAAGCTTTCTTT.